Each of the 32 T cell receptor beta chains below was sequenced from the same sample in a study of CXCR3-negative and CXCR3-positive naive CD8 T cells. Libraries were UMI-labeled 5' RACE TRB cDNA. TCRdb reprocessed the 5' RACE reads, with one entry per CDR3 protein and no DNA. Recorded here are roughly 89,000 distinct CDR3 sequences; the top ten clones represent 1.7%. The sample comprised naive CXCR3- CD8+ T cells from blood. Subset given: CD45RO-CCR7+CD27+CD95- naive CD8+ T cells lacking CXCR3 (TNR3-). The receptors come from a human donor in good health. Some clones in this sample may be carry-over from other donors' samples.

The chain has TRBV28 and TRBJ2-1. The germline CDR1 and CDR2 sequences are MDHEN and SYDVKM. This CDR3 contains 13 residues. The CDR3 loop reads CASRGESYNEQFF.

The V call is TRBV11-2, the J call TRBJ2-1. Germline V gives CDR1 SGHAT, CDR2 FQNNGV. The CDR3 spans 12 residues. The CDR3 here is CASSLGDNEQFF.

The chain joins TRBV5-6 to TRBJ2-3; absent DNA, TCRdb's TRBD1 call cannot be checked. Germline V gene sequence: CDR1 SGHDT, CDR2 YYEEEE. This CDR3 spans 14 amino acids. The CDR3 sequence is CASSLAGVTDTQYF.

The chain joins TRBV7-9 to TRBJ2-1. The CDR3 runs to 13 residues. Germline lookup yields CDR1 SEHNR and CDR2 FQNEAQ (reference sequence). CDR3 residues: CASSQQLGNEQFF.

The rearrangement links TRBV29-1 to TRBJ2-3; as DNA is missing, the TRBD2 call by TCRdb cannot be tested. Germline V lookup: CDR1 SQVTM, CDR2 ANQGSEA. The CDR3 totals 15 residues. The CDR3 here is CSVDGTRVNTDTQYF.

The V gene is TRBV5-1, the J gene TRBJ2-7; as DNA is missing, the TRBD2 call by TCRdb cannot be tested. Looked up from germline, CDR1 is SGHRS and CDR2 is YFSETQ. The CDR3 consists of 13 residues. The CDR3 region is CASSLELEYEQYF.

The gene calls are TRBV5-1 and TRBJ2-5; TCRdb designates TRBD2, a call that cannot be tested without DNA. The CDR3 has 17 amino acids. The V gene's germline CDR1 is SGHRS and CDR2 YFSETQ. The CDR3 region is CASSPGPGLENQETQYF.

CDR3 sequence reads: CASRNLRGDTEAFF. The chain has TRBV7-9 and TRBJ1-1; the D gene TCRdb calls, TRBD1, cannot be checked with no DNA. CDR3 size: 14 residues. From germline, CDR1 is SEHNR and CDR2 FQNEAQ (reference sequence).

The CDR3 sequence is CASTPPGDSYEQYF. The chain links TRBV19 to TRBJ2-7; TCRdb's D call, TRBD1, is unchecked because there is no DNA. The CDR3 totals 14 residues. Germline CDR1 and CDR2: LNHDA and SQIVND (reference sequence).

The rearrangement joins TRBV5-1 to TRBJ2-3; TCRdb outputs TRBD2, but without DNA this stays unchecked. CDR3 length equals 16 residues. The V gene's germline CDR1 is SGHRS and CDR2 YFSETQ. The CDR3 sequence is CASSPDFHFGTDTQYF.

This chain connects TRBV19 to TRBJ2-5; lacking DNA, the TRBD2 call made by TCRdb goes unchecked. This CDR3 is 13 amino acids long. CDR1 is LNHDA, CDR2 SQIVND, per germline (reference sequence). The chain's CDR3 is CASSTGLAETQYF.

V usage is TRBV7-8 and J usage is TRBJ2-3; TCRdb names TRBD2, which stays unverified in the absence of DNA. Germline CDR1 SGHVS, CDR2 FQNEAQ. The CDR3 covers 17 residues. CDR3 sequence: CASSSGLGVNGPDTQYF.

This rearrangement joins TRBV5-1 to TRBJ2-7; TCRdb calls TRBD1, which cannot be checked without DNA. Germline V gives CDR1 SGHRS, CDR2 YFSETQ. This CDR3 is built from 15 residues. The CDR3: CASSLEARSSYEQYF. The full variable domain, its missing parts supplied by reference TRBV5-1 and TRBJ2-7, is KAGVTQTPRYLIKTRGQQVTLSCSPISGHRSVSWYQQTPGQGLQFLFEYFSETQRNKGNFPGRFSGRQFSNSRSEMNVSTLELGDSALYLCASSLEARSSYEQYFGPGTRLTVT.

V and J are TRBV11-2 and TRBJ2-3; with no DNA, the TCRdb D assignment of TRBD1 cannot be verified. The CDR3 has 13 amino acids. Per germline, CDR1 SGHAT and CDR2 FQNNGV. CDR3 loop: CASSLEGADTQYF.

V gene TRBV28 combines with J gene TRBJ2-4; TCRdb calls TRBD1, which cannot be checked without DNA. CDR1 MDHEN and CDR2 SYDVKM come from the germline V gene. The CDR3 is made up of 15 amino acids. The CDR3 region is CASSFNPGTGNIQYF.

The rearrangement uses TRBV12-3 or TRBV12-4 and TRBJ2-3. CDR3 length equals 13 residues. CDR3 in amino acids: CASSFAGADTQYF.

The J gene is TRBJ1-3, the V gene TRBV29-1; TCRdb lists TRBD1, though no DNA is available to test this call. Germline-derived CDR1 and CDR2 are SQVTM and ANQGSEA. The CDR3 runs to 13 residues. The CDR3 reads CSADPVAGNTIYF.

The chain carries TRBV3-1 and TRBJ2-7. Germline V gives CDR1 LGHDT, CDR2 YNNKEL (reference sequence). This CDR3 has 15 amino acids. The CDR3 is CASSQEVVSSYEQYF.

J is TRBJ1-2 and V is TRBV5-5. This CDR3 contains 11 residues. Germline loops: CDR1 SGHKS, CDR2 YYEKEE (reference sequence). CDR3 sequence: CASVLDRGYTF.

The J gene is TRBJ2-7, the V gene TRBV29-1; checking the TCRdb D call of TRBD1 is not possible without DNA. CDR1 is SQVTM and CDR2 is ANQGSEA in the germline V gene. The length of the CDR3 is 12 residues. The CDR3 here is CSGETGPNEQYF.

The chain employs TRBV2 and TRBJ2-3; TCRdb calls TRBD2, which cannot be checked without DNA. The CDR3 spans 17 residues. Germline V gene sequence: CDR1 SNHLY, CDR2 FYNNEI. CDR3 amino acids: CASSTILAGTSTDTQYF.

The chain couples TRBV28 to TRBJ2-5; TCRdb selects TRBD1, and the lack of DNA leaves this call unchecked. The CDR3 consists of 15 residues. Germline V gives CDR1 MDHEN, CDR2 SYDVKM. The CDR3: CASSPGLTEQETQYF.

J is TRBJ1-2 and V is TRBV28; TCRdb lists TRBD1, though no DNA is available to test this call. The germline V gene encodes CDR1 MDHEN and CDR2 SYDVKM. This CDR3 has 13 amino acids. This CDR3 is CASPPKGNYGYTF.

V gene TRBV29-1 combines with J gene TRBJ2-7; the TRBD1 assignment by TCRdb is unverifiable without DNA. The CDR3 length is 14 residues. Germline CDR1 and CDR2: SQVTM and ANQGSEA. The CDR3 spells CSVEETGDVYEQYF.

J is TRBJ2-2 and V is TRBV29-1; TCRdb's D gene call, TRBD2, goes unchecked for lack of DNA. The germline CDR1 and CDR2 sequences are SQVTM and ANQGSEA. The CDR3 spans 14 residues. CDR3 in amino acids: CSVEVAGRTGELFF.

The chain joins TRBV30 to TRBJ2-7; the TCRdb call, TRBD1, lacks DNA for checking. The CDR3 totals 13 residues. The V gene's germline CDR1 is GTSNPN and CDR2 SVGIG (reference sequence). CDR3 amino acids: CAWSKDREHEQYF.

The rearrangement links TRBV29-1 to TRBJ1-3. The CDR3 has 15 amino acids. Germline CDR1 is SQVTM and CDR2 is ANQGSEA. The CDR3 loop reads CSVAGADDGGNTIYF.

The V gene is TRBV4-1, the J gene TRBJ2-7; no DNA is available, so the TRBD2 call from TCRdb remains unchecked. Germline lookup yields CDR1 MGHRA and CDR2 YSYEKL. This CDR3 comprises 15 residues. Here the CDR3 reads CASSQLAESSYEQYF.

The chain joins TRBV21-1 to TRBJ2-5; TCRdb indicates TRBD1, and absent DNA this call remains unverified. TRBV21-1 is classified as a pseudogene. This CDR3 comprises 20 residues. CDR3 protein: CASSKANLCGGRTFQETQYF.

V gene TRBV29-1 combines with J gene TRBJ2-3; TCRdb selects TRBD1, and the lack of DNA leaves this call unchecked. The CDR3 extends over 12 amino acids. Germline V gives CDR1 SQVTM, CDR2 ANQGSEA. The chain's CDR3 is CSVPGTGGAQYF.

The rearrangement joins TRBV6-6 to TRBJ1-5; TCRdb returns TRBD1, unconfirmable since there is no DNA. This CDR3 has 15 amino acids. Germline CDR1 reads MNHNY; CDR2 reads SVGAGI (reference sequence). CDR3 sequence reads: CASSDPGTGFQPQHF.

The J gene is TRBJ2-7, the V gene TRBV11-2; the D call of TRBD2 rests on TCRdb alone, since no DNA is present to check it. Germline V gene sequence: CDR1 SGHAT, CDR2 FQNNGV. This CDR3 region has 13 residues. The CDR3 is CASRPSGTYEQYF.